One and the same sample provided the 10 T cell receptor beta chains below, sequenced in a study of tumor-infiltrating lymphocytes in primary liver carcinoma. Extraction of RNA together with DNA used about 17-30 mg of unsorted bulk tissue. Researchers generated TCR beta cDNA from approximately 520 ng of total RNA, relying on a constant-region primer. Construction of TCR beta libraries relied on three successive nested multiplex PCR rounds employing slightly modified ARM-PCR. The first two PCR rounds, roughly 9 cycles each, used TRBV1-TRBV30 forward primers and a C-beta reverse primer. Using its own MiXCR run on the multiplex PCR reads, TCRdb lists one record per CDR3 protein. The sample lists 75,000 or so distinct CDR3 sequences; nearly 70% were seen once. Sequenced sample: liver tumor tissue from sampling region 4. Subset given: tumor region T4, right-lateral pole. These receptor sequences come from a middle-aged man with primary liver carcinoma and hepatitis B virus infection.

Remarks on this clonotype: Compared with germline, one end of the junction differs, possibly owing to a read error. The V gene is TRBV7-8, the J gene TRBJ2-2; either TRBD1 or TRBD2 may fit D (5 bases each). The CDR3 is 15 residues long. Germline V gene data show CDR1 as SGHVS and CDR2 as FQNEAQ. The CDR3 region is CASSLAAGTTGELFF. Written as DNA, the CDR3 is TGTGCCAGCAGCTTAGCGGCAGGGACCACCGGGGAGCTGTTCTTT. Full variable domain (rest looked up from reference TRBV7-8 and TRBJ2-2): GAGVSQSPRYKVAKRGQDVALRCDPISGHVSLFWYQQALGQGPEFLTYFQNEAQLDKSGLPSDRFFAERPEGSVSTLKIQRTQQEDSAVYLCASSLAAGTTGELFFGEGSRLTVL.

The CDR3 DNA sequence: TGTGCCTGGAGTGGAATCGCATTGGACGTTCAGCCCCAGCATTTT. This encodes CAWSGIALDVQPQHF. This chain joins TRBV30 and TRBJ1-5; D gene ambiguous. In germline, CDR1 is GTSNPN, CDR2 SVGIG (reference sequence). The CDR3 length is 15 residues. Trimming took 1 base from V and 6 from J, leaving 16 bases between them.

In the case of this clonotype: Relative to the germline gene, one junction end is altered; a read error may explain this. The chain recombines TRBV6-5 with TRBJ1-1; D unresolved. The CDR3 is 14 amino acids. The germline CDR1 and CDR2 sequences are MNHEY and SVGAGI. For the CDR3, the DNA is TGTGCTAGCAGACGACTGGGAAGGAAGACTGAAGCTTTCTTT. It codes for CASRRLGRKTEAFF.

A note on this clonotype: The junction departs from the called germline gene at one end, perhaps through a read error. The genes are TRBV5-1 and TRBJ2-3, with 11 bases identical to TRBD2. The CDR3 covers 16 residues. Germline V gene data show CDR1 as SGHRS and CDR2 as YFSETQ. CDR3 in DNA: TGCGCCAGCAGCTATAGCGGGAGGGATTCTACAGATATGCAGTATTTT. It specifies CASSYSGRDSTDMQYF. Together with reference TRBV5-1 and TRBJ2-3, the CDR3 gives the full variable domain: KAGVTQTPRYLIKTRGQQVTLSCSPISGHRSVSWYQQTPGQGLQFLFEYFSETQRNKGNFPGRFSGRQFSNSRSEMNVSTLELGDSALYLCASSYSGRDSTDMQYFGPGTRLTVL.

Comments on this clonotype: The junction differs from germline at one of its ends, possibly a read error. V usage is TRBV10-1 and J usage is TRBJ2-5, with D perhaps TRBD1 (5 bases). Germline-derived CDR1 and CDR2 are WNHNN and SYGVQD (reference sequence). CDR3 length equals 15 residues. Written as DNA, the CDR3 is TGTGCCAGCAGTGAGTCGGGTTGTGGACAAGAGACCCGGTACTTC. Translating gives CASSESGCGQETRYF.

Remarks on this clonotype: The junction departs from germline at one end; a sequencing error may be responsible. V is TRBV7-8 and J is TRBJ1-5; D not certain. Germline V gene lookup returns CDR1 SGHVS and CDR2 FQNEAQ. The CDR3 contains 14 residues. CDR3 nucleotides: TGTGCCAGCAGCTTAGGTGCTTATAATCAGTCCCAGCATTTT. Translating gives CASSLGAYNQSQHF.

Concerning this clonotype: One end of the junction is discordant with germline, which a read error may explain. The rearrangement joins TRBV6-5 to TRBJ1-5, with D maybe TRBD1 (6 bases). The CDR3 loop spans 16 amino acids. Looked up from germline, CDR1 is MNHEY and CDR2 is SVGAGI. CDR3 DNA sequence: TGTGCCAGCAGCACCTTCATAACGGACAGCAACCAGCCCCAGCATTTT. Translating it yields CASSTFITDSNQPQHF.

The chain recombines TRBV6-5 with TRBJ2-7; the D gene is possibly TRBD2 (6 bases). Germline V gives CDR1 MNHEY, CDR2 SVGAGI. V was shortened by 9 bases and J by 5 bases, with 20 bases between the two germline ends. This CDR3 comprises 14 residues. The CDR3 sequence is CASRTGGECNEQYF. CDR3 coding DNA: TGTGCCAGTAGAACAGGAGGGGAATGTAACGAGCAGTACTTC.

This clonotype occurred once. The chain couples TRBV2 to TRBJ2-3; D is perhaps TRBD1 (6 bases). There are 16 residues in the CDR3. CDR1 and CDR2 (germline): SNHLY, FYNNEI. The V gene lost 9 bases and the J gene lost 0 bases, with 19 bases spanning the gap. The CDR3 DNA follows: TGTGCCAGTAGTTCCCCAACAGGGACCAGCACAGATACGCAGTATTTT. Translated: CASSSPTGTSTDTQYF.

As for this clonotype: One base away lies a much larger clone, so this may be a sequencing read error. The rearrangement uses TRBV30 and TRBJ2-7; maybe TRBD2 (6 bases). CDR3 length: 14 residues. The V and J ends lost 5 bases and 3 bases respectively, with 17 bases between them. Germline values: CDR1 GTSNPN, CDR2 SVGIG (reference sequence). CDR3 sequence reads: CAWQTGAANYEQYF. CDR3 DNA: TGTGCCTGGCAGACGGGAGCAGCAAACTACGAGCAGTACTTC.